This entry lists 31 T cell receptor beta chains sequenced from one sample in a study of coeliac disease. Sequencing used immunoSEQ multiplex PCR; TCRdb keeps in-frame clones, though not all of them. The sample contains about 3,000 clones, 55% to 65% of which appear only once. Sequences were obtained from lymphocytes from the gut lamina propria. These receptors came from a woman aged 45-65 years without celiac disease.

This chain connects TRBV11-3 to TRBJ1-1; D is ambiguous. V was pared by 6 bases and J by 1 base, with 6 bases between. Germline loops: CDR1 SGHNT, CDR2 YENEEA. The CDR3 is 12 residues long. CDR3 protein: CASRSGNTEAFF. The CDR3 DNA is TGTGCCAGCAGGTCAGGGAACACTGAAGCTTTCTTT.

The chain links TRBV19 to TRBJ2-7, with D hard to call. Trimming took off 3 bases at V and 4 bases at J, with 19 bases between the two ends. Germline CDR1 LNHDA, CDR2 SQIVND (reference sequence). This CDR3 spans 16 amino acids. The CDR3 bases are TGTGCCAGTAGTATGGGCGTGGAACGGATCCTTTACGAGCAGTACTTC. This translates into CASSMGVERILYEQYF.

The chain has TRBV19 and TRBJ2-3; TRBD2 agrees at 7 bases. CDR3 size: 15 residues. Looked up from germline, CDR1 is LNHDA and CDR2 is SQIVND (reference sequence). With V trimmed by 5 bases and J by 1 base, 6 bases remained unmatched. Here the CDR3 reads CASSPRLAGTDTQYF. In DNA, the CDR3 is TGTGCCAGTAGTCCCCGACTAGCTGGCACAGATACGCAGTATTTT.

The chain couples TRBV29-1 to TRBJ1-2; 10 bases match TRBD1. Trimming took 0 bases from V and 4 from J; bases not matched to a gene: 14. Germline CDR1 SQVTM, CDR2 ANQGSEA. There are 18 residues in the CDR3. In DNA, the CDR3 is TGCAGCGTTGAAGATCGTCAAACCTGGACAGGGGGTAGCTATGGCTACACCTTC. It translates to CSVEDRQTWTGGSYGYTF.

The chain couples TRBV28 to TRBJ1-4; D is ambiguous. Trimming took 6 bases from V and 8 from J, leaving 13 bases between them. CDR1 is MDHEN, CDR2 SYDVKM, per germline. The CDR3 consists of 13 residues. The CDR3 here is CASRPRRNEKLFF. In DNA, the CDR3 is TGTGCCAGCAGACCGAGGCGGAACGAAAAACTGTTTTTT.

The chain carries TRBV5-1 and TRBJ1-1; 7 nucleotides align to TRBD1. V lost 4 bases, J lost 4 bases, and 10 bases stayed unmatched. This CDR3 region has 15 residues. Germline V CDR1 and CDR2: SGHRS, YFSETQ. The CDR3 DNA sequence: TGCGCCAGCAGCATATTAACAGGGGCGTCCACTGAAGCTTTCTTT. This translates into CASSILTGASTEAFF. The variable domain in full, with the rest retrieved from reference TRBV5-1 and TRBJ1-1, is KAGVTQTPRYLIKTRGQQVTLSCSPISGHRSVSWYQQTPGQGLQFLFEYFSETQRNKGNFPGRFSGRQFSNSRSEMNVSTLELGDSALYLCASSILTGASTEAFFGQGTRLTVV.

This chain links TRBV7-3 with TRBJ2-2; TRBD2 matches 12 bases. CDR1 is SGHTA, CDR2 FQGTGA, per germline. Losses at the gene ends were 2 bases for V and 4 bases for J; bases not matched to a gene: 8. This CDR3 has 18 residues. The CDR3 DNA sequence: TGTGCCAGCAGCTTATACCCTAGCGGGGGGGCCGGCACCGGGGAGCTGTTTTTT. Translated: CASSLYPSGGAGTGELFF.

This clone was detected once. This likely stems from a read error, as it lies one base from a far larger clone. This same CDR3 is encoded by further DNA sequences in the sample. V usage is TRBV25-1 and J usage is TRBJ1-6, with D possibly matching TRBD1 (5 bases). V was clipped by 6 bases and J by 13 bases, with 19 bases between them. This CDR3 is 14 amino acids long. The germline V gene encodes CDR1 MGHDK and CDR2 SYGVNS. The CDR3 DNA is TGTGCCAGCAGGAGGCAGGGCGAGGCTTCCCCCCTCCACTTT. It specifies CASRRQGEASPLHF.

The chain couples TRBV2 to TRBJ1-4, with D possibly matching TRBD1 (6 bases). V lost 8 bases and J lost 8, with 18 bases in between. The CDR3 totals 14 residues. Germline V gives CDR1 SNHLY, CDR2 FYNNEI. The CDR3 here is CASREGEAREKLFF. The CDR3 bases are TGTGCCAGCCGGGAGGGGGAGGCACGAGAAAAACTGTTTTTT. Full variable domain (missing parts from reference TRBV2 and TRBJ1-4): EPEVTQTPSHQVTQMGQEVILRCVPISNHLYFYWYRQILGQKVEFLVSFYNNEISEKSEIFDDQFSVERPDGSNFTLKIRSTKLEDSAMYFCASREGEAREKLFFGSGTQLSVL.

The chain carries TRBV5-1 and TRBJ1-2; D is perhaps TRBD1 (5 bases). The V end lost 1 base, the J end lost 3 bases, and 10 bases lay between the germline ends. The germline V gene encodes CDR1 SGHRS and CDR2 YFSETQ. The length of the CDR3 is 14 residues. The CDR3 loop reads CASSLQGSDYGYTF. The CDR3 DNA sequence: TGCGCCAGCAGCTTGCAGGGCTCCGACTATGGCTACACCTTC.

CDR3 protein: CASSLARASGANVLTF. The CDR3 DNA is TGCGCCAGCAGCTTAGCCAGGGCCTCTGGGGCCAACGTCCTGACTTTC. The rearrangement uses TRBV5-1 and TRBJ2-6; TRBD1 might be the D (5 bases). The CDR3 covers 16 residues. V gave up 2 bases and J gave up 0 bases, with 9 bases separating them. Germline V gives CDR1 SGHRS, CDR2 YFSETQ.

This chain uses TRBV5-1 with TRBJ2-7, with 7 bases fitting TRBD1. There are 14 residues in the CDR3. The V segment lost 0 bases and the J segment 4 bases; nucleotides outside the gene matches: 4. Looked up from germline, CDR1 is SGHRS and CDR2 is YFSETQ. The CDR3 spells CASSLGPQGYEQYF. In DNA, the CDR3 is TGCGCCAGCAGCTTGGGGCCACAGGGGTACGAGCAGTACTTC.

The CDR3 nucleotides are TGTGCCAGTAGCCCGAGGAGGGATACGCAGTATTTT. Its protein product is CASSPRRDTQYF. The chain joins TRBV19 to TRBJ2-3; tentatively, D is TRBD2 (5 bases). There are 12 residues in the CDR3. CDR1 and CDR2 (germline): LNHDA, SQIVND (reference sequence). With 6 bases removed from V and 6 bases from J, the gap between germline ends came to 10 bases.

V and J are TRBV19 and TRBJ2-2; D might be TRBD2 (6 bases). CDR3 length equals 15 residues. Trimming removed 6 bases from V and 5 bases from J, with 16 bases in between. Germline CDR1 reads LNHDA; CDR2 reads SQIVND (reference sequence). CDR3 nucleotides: TGTGCCAGTAGAATGGGGTGGGGGAGGACCGGGGAGCTGTTTTTT. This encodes CASRMGWGRTGELFF.

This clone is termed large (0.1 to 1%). This CDR3 is CATGQGYGYTF. The CDR3 nucleotides read TGTGCTACCGGACAGGGGTATGGCTACACCTTC. The V gene is TRBV12-5, the J gene TRBJ1-2, with TRBD1 matching over 9 bases. V shed 10 bases, J shed 5 bases, and the junction held 2 bases outside the gene matches. The CDR3 spans 11 residues. Germline-derived CDR1 and CDR2 are LGHNT and FRNRAP.

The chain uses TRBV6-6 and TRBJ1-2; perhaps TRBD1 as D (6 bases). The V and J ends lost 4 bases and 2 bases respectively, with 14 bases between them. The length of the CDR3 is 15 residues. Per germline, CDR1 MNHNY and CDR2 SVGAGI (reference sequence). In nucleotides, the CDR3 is TGTGCCAGCAGTTCATTAAGGACAGTCAACTATGGCTACACCTTC. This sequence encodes CASSSLRTVNYGYTF.

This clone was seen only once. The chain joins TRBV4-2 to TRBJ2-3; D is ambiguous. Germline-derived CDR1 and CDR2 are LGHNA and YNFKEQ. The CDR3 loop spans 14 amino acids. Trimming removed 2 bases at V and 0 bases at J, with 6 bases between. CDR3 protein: CASSQQTSTDTQYF. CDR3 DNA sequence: TGTGCCAGCAGCCAACAGACTAGCACAGATACGCAGTATTTT.

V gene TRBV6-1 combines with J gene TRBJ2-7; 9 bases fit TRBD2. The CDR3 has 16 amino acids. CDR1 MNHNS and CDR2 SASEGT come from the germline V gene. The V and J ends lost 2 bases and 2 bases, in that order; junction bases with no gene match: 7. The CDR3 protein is CASSERVSGGPYEQYF. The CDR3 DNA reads TGTGCCAGCAGTGAACGGGTTAGCGGGGGCCCCTACGAGCAGTACTTC.

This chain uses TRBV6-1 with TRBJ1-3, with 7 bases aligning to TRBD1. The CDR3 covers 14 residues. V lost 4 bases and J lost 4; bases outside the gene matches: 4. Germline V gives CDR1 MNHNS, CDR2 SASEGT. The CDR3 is CASSVQGRGNTIYF. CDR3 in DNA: TGTGCCAGCAGTGTACAGGGGCGAGGAAACACCATATATTTT.

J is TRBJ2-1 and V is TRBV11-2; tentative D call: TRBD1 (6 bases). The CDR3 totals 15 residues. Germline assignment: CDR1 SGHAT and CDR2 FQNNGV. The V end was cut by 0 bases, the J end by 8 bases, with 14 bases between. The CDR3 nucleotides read TGTGCCAGCAGCTTAGAGGGCAGGGGTTGGTATGAGCAGTTCTTC. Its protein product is CASSLEGRGWYEQFF.

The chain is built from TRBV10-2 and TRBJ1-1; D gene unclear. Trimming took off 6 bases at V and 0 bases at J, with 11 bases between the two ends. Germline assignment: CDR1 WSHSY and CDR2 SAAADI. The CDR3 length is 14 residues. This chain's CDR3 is CASRLTRMNTEAFF. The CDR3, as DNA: TGCGCCAGCAGACTTACTAGAATGAACACTGAAGCTTTCTTT.

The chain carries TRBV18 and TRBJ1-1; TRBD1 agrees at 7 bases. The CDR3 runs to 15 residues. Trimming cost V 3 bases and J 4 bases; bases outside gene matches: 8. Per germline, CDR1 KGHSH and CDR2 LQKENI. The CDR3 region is CASSPPGTATTEAFF. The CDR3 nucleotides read TGTGCCAGCTCACCTCCCGGGACAGCGACCACTGAAGCTTTCTTT.

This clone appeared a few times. CDR3 amino acids: CATSRDFPAQAGNTIYF. Here the CDR3 DNA reads TGTGCCACCAGCAGAGATTTCCCAGCCCAGGCTGGAAACACCATATATTTT. The chain recombines TRBV15 with TRBJ1-3; no clear D gene. The CDR3 covers 17 residues. Germline-derived CDR1 and CDR2 are LNHNV and YYDKDF (reference sequence). V lost 0 bases and J 2 bases, leaving 14 bases between the germline ends. Variable domain in full (rest from reference TRBV15 and TRBJ1-3): DAMVIQNPRYQVTQFGKPVTLSCSQTLNHNVMYWYQQKSSQAPKLLFHYYDKDFNNEADTPDNFQSRRPNTSFCFLDIRSPGLGDTAMYLCATSRDFPAQAGNTIYFGEGSWLTVV.

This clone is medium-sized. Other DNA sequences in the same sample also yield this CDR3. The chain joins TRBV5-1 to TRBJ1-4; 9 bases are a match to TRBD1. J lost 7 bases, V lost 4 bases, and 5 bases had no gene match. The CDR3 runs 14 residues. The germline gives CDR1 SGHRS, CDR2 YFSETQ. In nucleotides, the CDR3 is TGCGCCAGCAGCCTGGGACAGGGTCTTGAAAAACTGTTTTTT. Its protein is CASSLGQGLEKLFF.

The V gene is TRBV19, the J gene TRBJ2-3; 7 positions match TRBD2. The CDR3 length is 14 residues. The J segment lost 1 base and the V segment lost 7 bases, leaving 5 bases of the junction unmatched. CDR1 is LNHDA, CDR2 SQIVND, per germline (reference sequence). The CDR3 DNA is TGTGCCAGTACCCCGGGGGGACGCACAGATACGCAGTATTTT. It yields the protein CASTPGGRTDTQYF. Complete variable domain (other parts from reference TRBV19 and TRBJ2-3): DGGITQSPKYLFRKEGQNVTLSCEQNLNHDAMYWYRQDPGQGLRLIYYSQIVNDFQKGDIAEGYSVSREKKESFPLTVTSAQKNPTAFYLCASTPGGRTDTQYFGPGTRLTVL.

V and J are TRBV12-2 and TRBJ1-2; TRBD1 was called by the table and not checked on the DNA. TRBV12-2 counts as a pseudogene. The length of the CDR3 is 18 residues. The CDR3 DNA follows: TGTGCAAGTCGCTTAGAAGTTCGGTGTCAGGGTGGTGACTATGGCTACACCTTC. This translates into CASRLEVRCQGGDYGYTF.

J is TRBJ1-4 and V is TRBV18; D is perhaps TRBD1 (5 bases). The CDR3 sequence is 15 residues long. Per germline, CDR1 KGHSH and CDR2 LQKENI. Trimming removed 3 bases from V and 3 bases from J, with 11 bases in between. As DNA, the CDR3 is TGTGCCAGCTCACCTGGGAGGGACTCTAATGAAAAACTGTTTTTT. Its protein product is CASSPGRDSNEKLFF. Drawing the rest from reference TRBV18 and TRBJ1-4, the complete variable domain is NAGVMQNPRHLVRRRGQEARLRCSPMKGHSHVYWYRQLPEEGLKFMVYLQKENIIDESGMPKERFSAEFPKEGPSILRIQQVVRGDSAAYFCASSPGRDSNEKLFFGSGTQLSVL.

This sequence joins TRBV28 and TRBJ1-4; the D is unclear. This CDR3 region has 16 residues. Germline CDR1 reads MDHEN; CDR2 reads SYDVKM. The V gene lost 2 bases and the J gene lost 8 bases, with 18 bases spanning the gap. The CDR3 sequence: CASSLPGGARGEKLFF. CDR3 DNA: TGTGCCAGCAGTTTACCAGGTGGCGCCCGAGGGGAAAAACTGTTTTTT.

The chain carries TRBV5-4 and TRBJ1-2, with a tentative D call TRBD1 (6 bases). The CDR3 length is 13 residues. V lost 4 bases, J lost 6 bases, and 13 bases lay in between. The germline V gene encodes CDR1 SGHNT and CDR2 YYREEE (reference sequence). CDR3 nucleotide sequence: TGTGCCAGCAGCCTCGACAGGAAGAATGGCTACACCTTC. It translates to CASSLDRKNGYTF. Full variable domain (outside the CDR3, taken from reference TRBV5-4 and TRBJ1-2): ETGVTQSPTHLIKTRGQQVTLRCSSQSGHNTVSWYQQALGQGPQFIFQYYREEENGRGNFPPRFSGLQFPNYSSELNVNALELDDSALYLCASSLDRKNGYTFGSGTRLTVV.

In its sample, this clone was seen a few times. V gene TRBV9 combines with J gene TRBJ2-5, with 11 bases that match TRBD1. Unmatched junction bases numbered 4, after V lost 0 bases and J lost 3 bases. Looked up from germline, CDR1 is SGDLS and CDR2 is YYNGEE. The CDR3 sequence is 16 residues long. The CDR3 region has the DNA TGTGCCAGCAGCGTAGGGGACAGGGGGTACGAAGAGACCCAGTACTTC. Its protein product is CASSVGDRGYEETQYF. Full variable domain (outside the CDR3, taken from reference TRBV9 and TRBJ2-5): DSGVTQTPKHLITATGQRVTLRCSPRSGDLSVYWYQQSLDQGLQFLIQYYNGEERAKGNILERFSAQQFPDLHSELNLSSLELGDSALYFCASSVGDRGYEETQYFGPGTRLLVL.

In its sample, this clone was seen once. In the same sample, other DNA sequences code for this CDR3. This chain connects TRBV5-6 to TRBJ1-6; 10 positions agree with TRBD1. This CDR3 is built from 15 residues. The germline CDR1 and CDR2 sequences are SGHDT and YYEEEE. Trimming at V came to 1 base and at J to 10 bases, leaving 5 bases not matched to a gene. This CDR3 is CASSLKGQGNSPLHF. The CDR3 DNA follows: TGTGCCAGCAGCTTGAAGGGACAGGGGAACTCACCCCTCCACTTT. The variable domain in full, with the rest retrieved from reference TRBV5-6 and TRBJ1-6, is DAGVTQSPTHLIKTRGQQVTLRCSPKSGHDTVSWYQQALGQGPQFIFQYYEEEERQRGNFPDRFSGHQFPNYSSELNVNALLLGDSALYLCASSLKGQGNSPLHFGNGTRLTVT.